This T cell receptor beta chain came from a study of blood T cell repertoires in COVID-19. Measured with immunoSEQ multiplex PCR; TCRdb has only the in-frame clones, and not every one. The table lists roughly 89,000 clones, more than 80% of them singletons, with around 16% in the top ten. The CDR3 is 19 residues long. Germline V gene data show CDR1 as LNHDA and CDR2 as SQIVND (reference sequence). The junction had 6 bases not matched to a gene; V was cut back by 5 bases and J by 1 base. Input material: peripheral blood. The rearrangement joins TRBV19 to TRBJ2-6; 15 bases align to TRBD2. This sequence originates from a woman of 80 years or more with acute or convalescent COVID-19. The CDR3 DNA sequence: TGTGCCAGTAGTGTGGGACTAGCGGGGGGTTGGTCTGGGGCCAACGTCCTGACTTTC. Its translation is CASSVGLAGGWSGANVLTF.